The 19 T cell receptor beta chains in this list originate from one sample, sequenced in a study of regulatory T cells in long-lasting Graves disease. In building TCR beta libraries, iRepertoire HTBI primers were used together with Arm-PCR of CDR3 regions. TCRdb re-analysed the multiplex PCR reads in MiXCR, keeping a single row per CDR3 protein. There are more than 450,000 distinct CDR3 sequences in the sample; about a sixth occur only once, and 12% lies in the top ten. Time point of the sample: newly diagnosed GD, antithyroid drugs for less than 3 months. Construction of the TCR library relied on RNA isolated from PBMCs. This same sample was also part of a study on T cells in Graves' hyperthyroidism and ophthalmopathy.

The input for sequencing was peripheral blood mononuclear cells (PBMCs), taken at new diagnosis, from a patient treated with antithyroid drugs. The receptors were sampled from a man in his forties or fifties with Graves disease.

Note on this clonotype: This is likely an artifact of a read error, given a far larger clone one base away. As DNA, the CDR3 is TGTGCCAGCAGCTTGGCCCTAGCGGGGGGGTACAATGAGCAGTACTTC. Its protein product is CASSLALAGGYNEQYF. The chain combines TRBV11-2 with TRBJ2-4; 12 bases match TRBD2. V lost 3 bases and J lost 13; bases outside the gene matches: 13. Germline V CDR1 and CDR2: SGHAT, FQNNGV. The CDR3 is 16 amino acids. Filled out from reference TRBV11-2 and TRBJ2-4, the complete variable domain reads EAGVAQSPRYKIIEKRQSVAFWCNPISGHATLYWYQQILGQGPKLLIQFQNNGVVDDSQLPKDRFSAERLKGVDSTLKIQPAKLEDSAVYLCASSLALAGGYNEQYFGAGTRLSVL.

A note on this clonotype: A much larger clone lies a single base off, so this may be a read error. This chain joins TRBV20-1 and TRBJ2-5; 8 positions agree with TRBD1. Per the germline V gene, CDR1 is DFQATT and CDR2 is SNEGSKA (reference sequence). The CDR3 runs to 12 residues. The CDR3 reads CGASYRGETQYF. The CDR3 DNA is TGCGGTGCTAGTTACAGGGGGGAGACCCAGTACTTC.

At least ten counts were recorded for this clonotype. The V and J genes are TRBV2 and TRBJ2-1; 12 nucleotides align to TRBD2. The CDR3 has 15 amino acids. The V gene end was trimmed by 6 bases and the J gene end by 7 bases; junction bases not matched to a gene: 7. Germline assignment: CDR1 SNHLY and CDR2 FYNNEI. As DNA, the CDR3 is TGTGCCAGCAGACAGACTAGCGGGAGTGGAAATGAGCAGTTCTTC. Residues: CASRQTSGSGNEQFF.

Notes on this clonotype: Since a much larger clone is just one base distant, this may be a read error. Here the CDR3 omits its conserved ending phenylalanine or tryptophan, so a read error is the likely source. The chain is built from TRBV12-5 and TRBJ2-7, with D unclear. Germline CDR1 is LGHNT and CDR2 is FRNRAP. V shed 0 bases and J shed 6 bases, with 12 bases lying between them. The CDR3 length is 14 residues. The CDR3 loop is CASGLVLDPAEQYL. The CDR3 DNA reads TGTGCTAGTGGTTTGGTACTGGACCCCGCCGAGCAGTACCTC.

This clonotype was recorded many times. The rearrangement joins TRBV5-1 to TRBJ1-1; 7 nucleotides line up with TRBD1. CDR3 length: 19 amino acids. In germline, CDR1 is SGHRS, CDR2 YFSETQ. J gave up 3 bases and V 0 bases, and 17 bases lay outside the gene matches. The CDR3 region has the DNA TGCGCCAGCAGCTTGGTCGGGGAGCGACAGGGTAAAAAGGACACTGAAGCTTTCTTT. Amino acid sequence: CASSLVGERQGKKDTEAFF.

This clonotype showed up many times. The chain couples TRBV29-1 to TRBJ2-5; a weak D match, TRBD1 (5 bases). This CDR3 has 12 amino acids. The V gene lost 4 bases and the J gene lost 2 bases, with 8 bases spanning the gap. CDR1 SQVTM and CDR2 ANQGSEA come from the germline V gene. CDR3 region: CSVGAGQETQYF. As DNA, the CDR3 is TGCAGCGTTGGCGCAGGGCAAGAGACCCAGTACTTC.

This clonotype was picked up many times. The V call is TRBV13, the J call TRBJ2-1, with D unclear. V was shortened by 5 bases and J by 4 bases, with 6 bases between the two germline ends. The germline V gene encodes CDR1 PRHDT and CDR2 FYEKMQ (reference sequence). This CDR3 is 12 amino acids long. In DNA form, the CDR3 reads TGTGCCAGCAGCCCCGTATACAATGAGCAGTTCTTC. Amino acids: CASSPVYNEQFF.

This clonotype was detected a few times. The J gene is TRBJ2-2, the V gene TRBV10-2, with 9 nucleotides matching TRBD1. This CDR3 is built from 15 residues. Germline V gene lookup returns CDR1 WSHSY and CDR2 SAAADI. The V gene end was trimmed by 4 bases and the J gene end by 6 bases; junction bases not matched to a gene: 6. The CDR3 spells CASSVGQGGAGELFF. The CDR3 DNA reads TGCGCCAGCAGTGTGGGACAGGGTGGCGCCGGGGAGCTGTTTTTT.

The CDR3 sequence: CASSLGQTSGSEQYF. CDR3 DNA: TGTGCCAGCAGCTTAGGTCAGACTAGCGGGAGTGAGCAGTACTTC. The J gene is TRBJ2-7, the V gene TRBV11-3; 12 bases are shared with TRBD2. The J segment lost 7 bases and the V segment lost 1 base, leaving 5 bases of the junction unmatched. The germline V gene encodes CDR1 SGHNT and CDR2 YENEEA. This CDR3 spans 15 amino acids.

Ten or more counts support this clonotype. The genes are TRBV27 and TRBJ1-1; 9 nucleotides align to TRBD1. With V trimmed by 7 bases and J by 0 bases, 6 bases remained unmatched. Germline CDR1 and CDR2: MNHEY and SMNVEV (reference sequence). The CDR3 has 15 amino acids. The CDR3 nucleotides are TGTGCCAGCATAGGGACAGGGTCCCTGAACACTGAAGCTTTCTTT. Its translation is CASIGTGSLNTEAFF.

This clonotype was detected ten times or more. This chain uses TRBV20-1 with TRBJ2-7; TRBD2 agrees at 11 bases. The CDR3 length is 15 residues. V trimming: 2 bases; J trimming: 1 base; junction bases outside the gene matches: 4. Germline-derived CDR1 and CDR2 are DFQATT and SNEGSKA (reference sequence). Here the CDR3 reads CSARLAGGNSYEQYF. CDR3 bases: TGCAGTGCTAGACTAGCGGGAGGTAATTCCTACGAGCAGTACTTC.

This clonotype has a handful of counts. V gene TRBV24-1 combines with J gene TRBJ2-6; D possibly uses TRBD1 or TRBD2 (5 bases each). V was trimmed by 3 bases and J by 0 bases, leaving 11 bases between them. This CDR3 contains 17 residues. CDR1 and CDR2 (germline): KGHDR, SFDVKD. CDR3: CATSDPGPISGANVLTF. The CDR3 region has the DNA TGTGCCACCAGTGATCCGGGACCGATCTCTGGGGCCAACGTCCTGACTTTC.

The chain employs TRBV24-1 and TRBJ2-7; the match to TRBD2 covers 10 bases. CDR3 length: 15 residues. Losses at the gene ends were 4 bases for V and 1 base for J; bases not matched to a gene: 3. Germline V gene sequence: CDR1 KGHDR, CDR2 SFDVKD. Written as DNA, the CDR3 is TGTGCCACCAGTGACCGGACTAGCGGATCCTACGAGCAGTACTTC. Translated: CATSDRTSGSYEQYF.

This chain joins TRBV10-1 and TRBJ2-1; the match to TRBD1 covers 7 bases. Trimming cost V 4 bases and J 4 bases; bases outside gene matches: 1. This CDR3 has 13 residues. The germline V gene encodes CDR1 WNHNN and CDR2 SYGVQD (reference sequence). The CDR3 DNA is TGCGCCAGCAGTGCGGGACAGTACAATGAGCAGTTCTTC. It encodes CASSAGQYNEQFF.

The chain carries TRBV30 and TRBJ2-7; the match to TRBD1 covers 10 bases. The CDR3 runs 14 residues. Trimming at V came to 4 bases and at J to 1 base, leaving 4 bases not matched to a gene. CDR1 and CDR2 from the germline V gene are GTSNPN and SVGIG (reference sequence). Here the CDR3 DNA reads TGTGCCTGGACCCGGACAGGGGGTTCCTACGAGCAGTACTTC. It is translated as CAWTRTGGSYEQYF.

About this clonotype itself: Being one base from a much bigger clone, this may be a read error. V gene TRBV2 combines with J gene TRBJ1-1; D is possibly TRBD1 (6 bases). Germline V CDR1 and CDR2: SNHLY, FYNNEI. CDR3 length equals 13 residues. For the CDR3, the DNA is TGTGTCAGCAGGCAGGGGTTGAACACTGAAGCTTTCTTT. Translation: CVSRQGLNTEAFF. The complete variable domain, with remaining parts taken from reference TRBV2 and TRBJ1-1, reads EPEVTQTPSHQVTQMGQEVILRCVPISNHLYFYWYRQILGQKVEFLVSFYNNEISEKSEIFDDQFSVERPDGSNFTLKIRSTKLEDSAMYFCVSRQGLNTEAFFGQGTRLTVV.

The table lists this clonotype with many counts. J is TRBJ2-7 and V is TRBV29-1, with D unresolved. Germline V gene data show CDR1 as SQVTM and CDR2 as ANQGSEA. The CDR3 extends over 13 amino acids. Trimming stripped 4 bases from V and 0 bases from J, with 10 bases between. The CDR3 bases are TGCAGCGTTGTGGCAGGCTTCTCCTACGAGCAGTACTTC. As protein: CSVVAGFSYEQYF.

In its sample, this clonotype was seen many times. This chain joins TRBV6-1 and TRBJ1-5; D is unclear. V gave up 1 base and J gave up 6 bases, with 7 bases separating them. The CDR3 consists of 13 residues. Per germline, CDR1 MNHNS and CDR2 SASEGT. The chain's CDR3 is CASSEEGSQPQHF. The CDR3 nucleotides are TGTGCCAGCAGTGAAGAGGGTAGTCAGCCCCAGCATTTT.

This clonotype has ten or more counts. Here the CDR3 DNA reads TGTGCCAGCAGCTTCAGGGGACTCGGTCAAGAGACCCAGTACTTC. Translation: CASSFRGLGQETQYF. This chain connects TRBV11-2 to TRBJ2-5; D tentatively fits TRBD1 or TRBD2 (6 bases each). The CDR3 runs 15 residues. Germline CDR1 and CDR2: SGHAT and FQNNGV. Between the trimmed V and J ends, which lost 3 bases and 2 bases, there was a span of 13 bases.